The 28 T cell receptor beta chains listed next were all sequenced from one sample in a study of radiation and T cells in renal cell carcinoma. Data came from immunoSEQ multiplex PCR; TCRdb stores just in-frame clones and leaves some out. The repertoire includes approximately 150,000 clones, 75% to 90% of them detected once, and about 17% sits in the top ten. Time point of the sample: blood 4 weeks post-SBRT, at nephrectomy. Regarding treatment: 15 Gy SBRT to primary tumor, nephrectomy 4 weeks later. The sample in question was blood, obtained from a patient whose treatment included radiotherapy and nephrectomy. The source of these receptors is a woman between 45 and 60 years old with renal cell carcinoma.

To note about this clone: A far larger clone is a single base away, which makes a read error likely. The rearrangement joins TRBV4-3 to TRBJ2-1, with D uncertain. V gave up 0 bases and J gave up 5 bases, with 11 bases separating them. In germline, CDR1 is LGHNA, CDR2 YSLEER. The CDR3 spans 15 residues. CDR3 sequence reads: CASSQDRARNNEQFF. The CDR3 region has the DNA TGCGCCAGCAGCCAAGATCGGGCGAGGAACAATGAGCAGTTCTTC.

V and J are TRBV27 and TRBJ1-2; D is undetermined. Between the trimmed V and J ends, which lost 3 bases and 0 bases, there was a span of 11 bases. The CDR3 spans 15 residues. Germline V gives CDR1 MNHEY, CDR2 SMNVEV (reference sequence). CDR3 sequence: CASSFRDTPNYGYTF. In DNA form, the CDR3 reads TGTGCCAGCAGTTTTAGAGACACTCCTAACTATGGCTACACCTTC.

This clone appeared a few times. The rearrangement joins TRBV5-1 to TRBJ2-1; TRBD1 matches at 9 bases. From germline, CDR1 is SGHRS and CDR2 YFSETQ. V dropped 0 bases and J dropped 4; count of bases not matched to a gene: 2. The CDR3 runs to 15 residues. CDR3 in amino acids: CASSLDGTGYNEQFF. The CDR3 DNA follows: TGCGCCAGCAGCTTGGACGGGACAGGGTACAATGAGCAGTTCTTC.

The chain carries TRBV14 and TRBJ1-2; 10 nucleotides agree with TRBD1. The germline gives CDR1 SGHDN, CDR2 FVKESK. The CDR3 length is 15 residues. With V trimmed by 3 bases and J by 4 bases, 5 bases remained unmatched. The CDR3 spells CASSQPGQGIYGYTF. CDR3 DNA: TGTGCCAGCAGCCAGCCGGGACAGGGGATCTATGGCTACACCTTC. The variable domain in full, completed from reference TRBV14 and TRBJ1-2, reads EAGVTQFPSHSVIEKGQTVTLRCDPISGHDNLYWYRRVMGKEIKFLLHFVKESKQDESGMPNNRFLAERTGGTYSTLKVQPAELEDSGVYFCASSQPGQGIYGYTFGSGTRLTVV.

The chain has TRBV14 and TRBJ2-7; 11 nucleotides align to TRBD1. Trimming at V came to 6 bases and at J to 7 bases, leaving 5 bases not matched to a gene. Germline V lookup: CDR1 SGHDN, CDR2 FVKESK. The CDR3 length is 13 residues. CDR3 DNA: TGTGCCAGCAGTCCGGACAGGGGGCGGGAGCAGTACTTC. Residues: CASSPDRGREQYF.

The CDR3: CASSETPGGETQYF. Here the CDR3 DNA reads TGTGCCAGCAGTGAGACACCCGGGGGAGAGACCCAGTACTTC. The rearrangement links TRBV6-6 to TRBJ2-5, with TRBD2 as a possible D gene (6 bases). V was shortened by 5 bases and J by 4 bases, with 14 bases between the two germline ends. Germline V gene sequence: CDR1 MNHNY, CDR2 SVGAGI (reference sequence). The length of the CDR3 is 14 residues.

The chain combines TRBV4-3 with TRBJ2-3, with 10 bases matching TRBD1. The CDR3 totals 14 residues. Germline assignment: CDR1 LGHNA and CDR2 YSLEER. V shed 4 bases, J shed 4 bases, and the junction held 2 bases outside the gene matches. The CDR3 coding sequence is TGCGCCAGCAGCCGCGGACAGGGGGCAGATACGCAGTATTTT. It is translated as CASSRGQGADTQYF.

The V and J genes are TRBV7-2 and TRBJ2-1; TRBD1 is a possible D gene (6 bases). Germline lookup yields CDR1 SGHTA and CDR2 FQGNSA. The CDR3 consists of 11 residues. V gave up 10 bases and J gave up 7 bases, with 11 bases separating them. CDR3 DNA: TGTGCCATAGAAGGGGGAAATGAGCAGTTCTTC. Its protein is CAIEGGNEQFF.

CDR3 sequence (DNA): TGTGCCTGGAGAGACCCCGGGCCGACTAATGAAAAACTGTTTTTT. This encodes CAWRDPGPTNEKLFF. The chain recombines TRBV30 with TRBJ1-4; D gene unclear. The CDR3 length is 15 residues. Trimming stripped 3 bases from V and 2 bases from J, with 13 bases between. Looked up from germline, CDR1 is GTSNPN and CDR2 is SVGIG (reference sequence). Full variable domain (remainder filled in from reference TRBV30 and TRBJ1-4): SQTIHQWPATLVQPVGSPLSLECTVEGTSNPNLYWYRQAAGRGLQLLFYSVGIGQISSEVPQNLSASRPQDRQFILSSKKLLLSDSGFYLCAWRDPGPTNEKLFFGSGTQLSVL.

The gene calls are TRBV11-2 and TRBJ2-5; D gene unclear. V was trimmed by 11 bases and J by 1 base, leaving 5 bases between them. The length of the CDR3 is 10 residues. Per the germline V gene, CDR1 is SGHAT and CDR2 is FQNNGV. CDR3 sequence reads: CASSQETQYF. The CDR3 nucleotides read TGTGCCTCTTCCCAAGAGACCCAGTACTTC.

The chain uses TRBV18 and TRBJ1-3; D not resolved. The CDR3 is made up of 19 amino acids. Germline CDR1 KGHSH, CDR2 LQKENI. With 3 bases removed from V and 4 bases from J, the gap between germline ends came to 25 bases. DNA for the CDR3: TGTGCCAGCTCACCTTCGGGTTCATTTTCCGGGAGGACGGGAAACACCATATATTTT. It specifies CASSPSGSFSGRTGNTIYF.

CDR3 residues: CASSLYPGLNQPQHF. Here the CDR3 DNA reads TGCGCCAGCAGCTTGTATCCTGGGCTCAATCAGCCCCAGCATTTT. The chain joins TRBV5-1 to TRBJ1-5, with no clear D. Per the germline V gene, CDR1 is SGHRS and CDR2 is YFSETQ. CDR3 length: 15 residues. The germline V and J ends were trimmed by 1 base and 3 bases, with 11 bases remaining between them.

This chain links TRBV28 with TRBJ1-1, with D maybe TRBD1 (5 bases). Trimming left V 3 bases short and J 3 bases short, with 11 bases between. The CDR3 has 14 residues. Germline CDR1 and CDR2: MDHEN and SYDVKM. Here the CDR3 DNA reads TGTGCCAGCAGTTTGTCAGGGAAGGACACTGAAGCTTTCTTT. It yields the protein CASSLSGKDTEAFF.

This chain links TRBV29-1 with TRBJ1-2, with 10 bases lining up with TRBD1. The CDR3 has 13 residues. CDR1 and CDR2 (germline): SQVTM, ANQGSEA. The ends lost 6 bases at V and 8 bases at J; junction bases unmatched: 9. The CDR3 sequence is CSVRQGAAGGYTF. Here the CDR3 DNA reads TGCAGCGTGCGACAGGGGGCAGCAGGGGGCTACACCTTC.

V and J are TRBV5-1 and TRBJ2-1; 7 positions match TRBD1. V dropped 0 bases and J dropped 5; count of bases not matched to a gene: 5. Germline lookup yields CDR1 SGHRS and CDR2 YFSETQ. The CDR3 is 15 amino acids. CDR3 protein: CASSLGGGDDNEQFF. CDR3 bases: TGCGCCAGCAGCTTGGGAGGGGGCGACGACAATGAGCAGTTCTTC.

This chain uses TRBV5-1 with TRBJ2-3, with 9 bases identical to TRBD2. The V and J ends lost 3 bases and 5 bases, in that order; junction bases with no gene match: 10. The CDR3 consists of 16 residues. Per the germline V gene, CDR1 is SGHRS and CDR2 is YFSETQ. CDR3 region: CASSSTAGGSIDTQYF. CDR3 nucleotide sequence: TGCGCCAGCAGCTCCACAGCGGGAGGCTCAATAGATACGCAGTATTTT. Full variable domain (remainder filled in from reference TRBV5-1 and TRBJ2-3): KAGVTQTPRYLIKTRGQQVTLSCSPISGHRSVSWYQQTPGQGLQFLFEYFSETQRNKGNFPGRFSGRQFSNSRSEMNVSTLELGDSALYLCASSSTAGGSIDTQYFGPGTRLTVL.

The V gene is TRBV30, the J gene TRBJ2-7; D is uncertain. Germline V CDR1 and CDR2: GTSNPN, SVGIG (reference sequence). CDR3 size: 13 residues. Between the trimmed V and J ends, which lost 0 bases and 3 bases, there was a span of 9 bases. CDR3 DNA: TGTGCCTGGAGTGTACGGTTGGGCTACGAGCAGTACTTC. Translation: CAWSVRLGYEQYF.

The rearrangement joins TRBV30 to TRBJ2-2, with D possibly matching TRBD2 (7 bases). Germline V gene data show CDR1 as GTSNPN and CDR2 as SVGIG (reference sequence). The ends were cut back, 4 bases at V and 7 bases at J, with 16 bases in the middle. The length of the CDR3 is 14 residues. This CDR3 is CAWKGGPINGELFF. CDR3 coding DNA: TGTGCCTGGAAGGGGGGGCCTATTAACGGGGAGCTGTTTTTT.

The J gene is TRBJ1-1, the V gene TRBV19; the match to TRBD1 covers 11 bases. This CDR3 has 17 residues. Germline V gene lookup returns CDR1 LNHDA and CDR2 SQIVND (reference sequence). J lost 4 bases, V lost 6 bases, and 13 bases had no gene match. The CDR3 region has the DNA TGTGCCAGTAGAAGTTTGGGGACAGGGGGGATGGTCACTGAAGCTTTCTTT. The encoded protein is CASRSLGTGGMVTEAFF.

This chain links TRBV5-4 with TRBJ1-6; D remains unclear. V lost 0 bases to trimming and J lost 7 bases, with 11 bases between them. Germline CDR1 and CDR2: SGHNT and YYREEE (reference sequence). The CDR3 spans 15 residues. The DNA of the CDR3 is TGTGCCAGCAGCTTGGGGCAGGCCCAAAATTCACCCCTCCACTTT. Translation gives CASSLGQAQNSPLHF.

The J gene is TRBJ2-5, the V gene TRBV28, with D uncertain. The CDR3 is 13 residues long. With 3 bases removed from V and 5 bases from J, the gap between germline ends came to 10 bases. Germline lookup yields CDR1 MDHEN and CDR2 SYDVKM. CDR3 sequence: CASSFLTPETQYF. CDR3 in DNA: TGTGCCAGCAGTTTTCTGACCCCGGAGACCCAGTACTTC.

The chain has TRBV19 and TRBJ2-5, with TRBD1 matching 7 bases. V shed 5 bases and J 5 bases; nucleotides not matched to a gene: 8. Germline V gene data show CDR1 as LNHDA and CDR2 as SQIVND (reference sequence). The CDR3 has 14 amino acids. The CDR3 DNA reads as TGTGCCAGTAGTGCTCAACAGGGGCCGGAGACCCAGTACTTC. The encoded protein is CASSAQQGPETQYF.

With regard to this clone: Other DNA sequences of this sample code for an identical CDR3. The CDR3 protein is CASSRTSGYSYEQYF. Here the CDR3 DNA reads TGTGCCAGCAGCAGGACTAGCGGGTACTCCTACGAGCAGTACTTC. The V gene is TRBV7-2, the J gene TRBJ2-7, with 11 positions matching TRBD2. Losses at the gene ends were 5 bases for V and 0 bases for J; bases not matched to a gene: 3. Looked up from germline, CDR1 is SGHTA and CDR2 is FQGNSA. This CDR3 spans 15 amino acids.

This clone was found a few times. This rearrangement joins TRBV15 to TRBJ2-2; D is undetermined. This CDR3 has 17 residues. Germline loops: CDR1 LNHNV, CDR2 YYDKDF (reference sequence). V was pared by 1 base and J by 3 bases, with 15 bases between. The CDR3 DNA reads TGTGCCACCAGCAGAGGCGGAAGTAGTTCAGACACCGGGGAGCTGTTTTTT. Its translation is CATSRGGSSSDTGELFF.

CDR3 region: CASSQAIRGTEAFF. The CDR3 DNA is TGCGCCAGCAGCCAAGCCATCAGGGGCACTGAAGCTTTCTTT. The genes are TRBV4-3 and TRBJ1-1; D is possibly TRBD1 (6 bases). The V and J ends lost 1 base and 4 bases respectively, with 10 bases between them. The CDR3 sequence is 14 residues long. Germline V gene data show CDR1 as LGHNA and CDR2 as YSLEER.

The chain carries TRBV27 and TRBJ2-2; 8 positions match TRBD2. Germline V gene data show CDR1 as MNHEY and CDR2 as SMNVEV (reference sequence). Losses at the gene ends were 0 bases for V and 4 bases for J; bases not matched to a gene: 13. This CDR3 spans 19 amino acids. CDR3 sequence: CASSLSGAGGPLSTGELFF. The DNA for the CDR3 is TGTGCCAGCAGTTTATCAGGGGCGGGGGGCCCTCTCAGCACCGGGGAGCTGTTTTTT.

The chain joins TRBV9 to TRBJ1-2, with 7 bases lining up with TRBD1. After removal of 3 bases from V and 4 bases from J, the junction contained 6 bases not matched to a gene. The CDR3 runs 14 residues. Germline CDR1 and CDR2: SGDLS and YYNGEE. This chain's CDR3 is CASSDQDRVYGYTF. The CDR3 DNA reads TGTGCCAGCAGCGACCAAGACAGGGTCTATGGCTACACCTTC. Using reference TRBV9 and TRBJ1-2 for the parts outside the CDR3, the full variable domain is DSGVTQTPKHLITATGQRVTLRCSPRSGDLSVYWYQQSLDQGLQFLIQYYNGEERAKGNILERFSAQQFPDLHSELNLSSLELGDSALYFCASSDQDRVYGYTFGSGTRLTVV.

This clone has a handful of counts. The V and J genes are TRBV5-1 and TRBJ1-4; no definite D call. From germline, CDR1 is SGHRS and CDR2 YFSETQ. The CDR3 loop spans 13 amino acids. Trimming cost V 4 bases and J 8 bases, with 12 bases left between them. The CDR3, as DNA: TGCGCCAGCAGCCCGGGAATGGTCGAAAAACTGTTTTTT. It specifies CASSPGMVEKLFF.